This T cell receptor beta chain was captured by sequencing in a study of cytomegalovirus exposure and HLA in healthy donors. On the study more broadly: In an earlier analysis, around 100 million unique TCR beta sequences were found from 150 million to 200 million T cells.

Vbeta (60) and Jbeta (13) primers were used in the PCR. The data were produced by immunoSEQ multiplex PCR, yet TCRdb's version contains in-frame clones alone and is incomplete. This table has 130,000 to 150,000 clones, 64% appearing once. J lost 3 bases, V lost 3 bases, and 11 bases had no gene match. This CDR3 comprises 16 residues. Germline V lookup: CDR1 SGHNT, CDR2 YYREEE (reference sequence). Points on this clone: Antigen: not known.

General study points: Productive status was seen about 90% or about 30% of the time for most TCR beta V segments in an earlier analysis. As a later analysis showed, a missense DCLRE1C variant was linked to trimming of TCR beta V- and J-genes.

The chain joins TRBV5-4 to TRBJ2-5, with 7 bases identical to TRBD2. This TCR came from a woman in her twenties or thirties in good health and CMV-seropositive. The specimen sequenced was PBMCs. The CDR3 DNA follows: TGTGCCAGCAGCTCCCCTCACGGGACTATGAAAGAGACCCAGTACTTC. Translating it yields CASSSPHGTMKETQYF.